This is a list of T cell receptor beta chains from one sample in a study of blood T cells in healthy people across ages. One entry per CDR3 protein, called by TCRdb with MiXCR from the 5' RACE reads. The sample includes 1 million or so distinct CDR3 sequences, 40% to 55% of them seen just once. Sequencing was done on a sample of blood. All receptors come from a woman in her sixties or seventies in good health. Each CDR3 is given without its conserved first and last residue. Expanded clones get a size class; other rows say once, few or many, or leave the size out.

V	J	size	CDR3
TRBV10-3	TRBJ2-1	.	AIRDTLQYNEQF
TRBV25-1	TRBJ2-3	.	ASSEGTSGSTDTQY
TRBV18	TRBJ1-3	few	ASSPYSGSGNTIY
TRBV20-1	TRBJ2-7	few	SASMSWTYEQY
TRBV30	TRBJ2-1	.	AWSVTSGRSDEQF
TRBV6-4	TRBJ1-2	.	ASSEYGGYGYT
TRBV7-2	TRBJ2-3	.	ASSLWGSGSKYDADTQY
TRBV7-8	TRBJ2-1	.	ASSSTLEREQF
TRBV25-1	TRBJ1-4	few	ASSTTTGFEKLF
TRBV7-9	TRBJ2-1	few	ASSAPGEQF
TRBV29-1	TRBJ2-7	few	SVEEGGTGRSYEQY
TRBV25-1	TRBJ2-5	few	ASSWTGDLETQY
TRBV3-1	TRBJ1-5	.	ASSQLFNQPQH
TRBV21-1	TRBJ2-7	few	ASSTSRDSEQY
TRBV27	TRBJ2-5	few	ASFSRGLAGPYQETQY
TRBV3-1	TRBJ2-7	few	ASSRLRSSYEQY
TRBV12-3/TRBV12-4	TRBJ2-1	.	ASSLATRRIEQF
TRBV20-1	TRBJ2-1	.	SARSTSGSSREQF
TRBV6-6	TRBJ1-6	few	ASTQGAGASPLH
TRBV6-5	TRBJ2-5	.	ASSYRNRGRNEQY
TRBV24-1	TRBJ2-1	.	ATSDPGPGLANNEQF
TRBV20-1	TRBJ2-7	many	SALRAGGYEQY
TRBV3-1	.	.	ASSPTAGSAISSYNEQY
TRBV7-9	TRBJ2-7	few	ASSQGAGTGTYEQY
TRBV20-1	TRBJ2-7	few	SARDAGRSYEQY
TRBV7-9	TRBJ1-1	.	ASSPGLSQTEAF
TRBV7-2	TRBJ2-3	.	ASSLVRPTDTQY
TRBV24-1	TRBJ1-1	few	ATSKNTEAF
TRBV3-1	TRBJ1-2	.	ASSPPWGSVYGYT
TRBV9	TRBJ1-2	.	ASRRQGDYGYT
TRBV7-8	TRBJ2-3	.	ASKLAGGPGGTDTQY